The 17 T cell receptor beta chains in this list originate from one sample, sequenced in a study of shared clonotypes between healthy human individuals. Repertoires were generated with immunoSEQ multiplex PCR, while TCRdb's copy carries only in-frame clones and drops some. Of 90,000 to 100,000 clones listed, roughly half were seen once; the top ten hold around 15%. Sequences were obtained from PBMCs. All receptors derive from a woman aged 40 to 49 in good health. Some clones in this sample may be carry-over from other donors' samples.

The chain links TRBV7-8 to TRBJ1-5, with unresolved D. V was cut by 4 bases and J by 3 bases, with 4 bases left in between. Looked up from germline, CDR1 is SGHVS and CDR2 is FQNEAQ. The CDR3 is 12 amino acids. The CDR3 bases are TGTGCCAGCAGCTCCGACAATCAGCCCCAGCATTTT. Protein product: CASSSDNQPQHF.

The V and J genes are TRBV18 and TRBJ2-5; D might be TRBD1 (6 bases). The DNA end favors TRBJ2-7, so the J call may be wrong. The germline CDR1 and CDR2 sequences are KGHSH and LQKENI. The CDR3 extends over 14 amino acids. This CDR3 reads CASSSQGSSYEQYF. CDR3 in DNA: TGTGCCAGCTCATCACAGGGCAGCTCCTACGAGCAGTACTTC.

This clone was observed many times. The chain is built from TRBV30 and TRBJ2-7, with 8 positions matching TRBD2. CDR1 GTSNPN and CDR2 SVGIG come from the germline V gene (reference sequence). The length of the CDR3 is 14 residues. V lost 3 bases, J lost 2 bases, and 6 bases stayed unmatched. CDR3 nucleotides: TGTGCCTGGAGGCGGGGGGTAAGCACCTACGAGCAGTACTTC. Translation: CAWRRGVSTYEQYF.

CDR3 bases: TGTGCCAGCAGCGGGCAGGGCCAAAACAATGAGCAGTTCTTC. Its protein is CASSGQGQNNEQFF. The gene calls are TRBV5-4 and TRBJ2-1, with a tentative D call TRBD1 (5 bases). This CDR3 is 14 amino acids long. Trimming stripped 4 bases from V and 5 bases from J, with 13 bases between. The germline CDR1 and CDR2 sequences are SGHNT and YYREEE (reference sequence).

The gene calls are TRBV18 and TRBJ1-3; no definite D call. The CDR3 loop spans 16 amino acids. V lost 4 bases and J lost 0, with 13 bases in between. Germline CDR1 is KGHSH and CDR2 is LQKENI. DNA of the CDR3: TGTGCCAGCTCACTCTTGCCCCAGAGCTCTGGAAACACCATATATTTT. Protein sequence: CASSLLPQSSGNTIYF. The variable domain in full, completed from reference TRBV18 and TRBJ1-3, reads NAGVMQNPRHLVRRRGQEARLRCSPMKGHSHVYWYRQLPEEGLKFMVYLQKENIIDESGMPKERFSAEFPKEGPSILRIQQVVRGDSAAYFCASSLLPQSSGNTIYFGEGSWLTVV.

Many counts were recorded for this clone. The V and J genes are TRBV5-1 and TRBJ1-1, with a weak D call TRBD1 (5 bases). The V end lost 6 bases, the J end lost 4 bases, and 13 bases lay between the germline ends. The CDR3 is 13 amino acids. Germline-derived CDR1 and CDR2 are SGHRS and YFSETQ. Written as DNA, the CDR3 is TGCGCCAGCAACCTCCGGGGGGGCACTGAAGCTTTCTTT. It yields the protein CASNLRGGTEAFF.

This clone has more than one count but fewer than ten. The CDR3 is CASSETGVNQPQHF. As DNA, the CDR3 is TGTGCCAGCAGCGAGACAGGGGTCAATCAGCCCCAGCATTTT. The chain uses TRBV7-9 and TRBJ1-5, with 8 bases that match TRBD1. The CDR3 runs 14 residues. J gave up 3 bases and V 5 bases, and 3 bases lay outside the gene matches. Germline-derived CDR1 and CDR2 are SEHNR and FQNEAQ (reference sequence).

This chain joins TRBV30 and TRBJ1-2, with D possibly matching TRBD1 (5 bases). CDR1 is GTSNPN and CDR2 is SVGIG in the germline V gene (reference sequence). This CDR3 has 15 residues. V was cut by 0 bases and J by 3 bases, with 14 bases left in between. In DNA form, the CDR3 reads TGTGCCTGGAGTGTACGAGGGGAGGCCTACTATGGCTACACCTTC. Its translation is CAWSVRGEAYYGYTF.

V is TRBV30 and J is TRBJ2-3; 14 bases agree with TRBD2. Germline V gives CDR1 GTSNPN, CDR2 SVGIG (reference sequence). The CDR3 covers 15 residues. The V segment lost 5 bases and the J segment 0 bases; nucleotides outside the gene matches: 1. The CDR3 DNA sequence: TGTGCCTGGCGGACTAGCGGGAGGAGCACAGATACGCAGTATTTT. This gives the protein CAWRTSGRSTDTQYF.

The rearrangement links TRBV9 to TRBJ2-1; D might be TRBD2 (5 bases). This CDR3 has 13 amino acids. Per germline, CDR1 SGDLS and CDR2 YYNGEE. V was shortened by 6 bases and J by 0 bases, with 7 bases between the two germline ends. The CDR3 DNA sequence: TGTGCCAGCACCCGGGACTCCTACAATGAGCAGTTCTTC. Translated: CASTRDSYNEQFF. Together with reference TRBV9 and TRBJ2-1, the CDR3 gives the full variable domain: DSGVTQTPKHLITATGQRVTLRCSPRSGDLSVYWYQQSLDQGLQFLIQYYNGEERAKGNILERFSAQQFPDLHSELNLSSLELGDSALYFCASTRDSYNEQFFGPGTRLTVL.

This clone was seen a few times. This chain's CDR3 is CASSEWLNQPQHF. CDR3 nucleotide sequence: TGCGCCAGCAGTGAGTGGTTAAATCAGCCCCAGCATTTT. The J gene is TRBJ1-5, the V gene TRBV10-2, with D hard to call. V lost 1 base and J lost 4, with 5 bases in between. The CDR3 contains 13 residues. Germline V gene data show CDR1 as WSHSY and CDR2 as SAAADI.

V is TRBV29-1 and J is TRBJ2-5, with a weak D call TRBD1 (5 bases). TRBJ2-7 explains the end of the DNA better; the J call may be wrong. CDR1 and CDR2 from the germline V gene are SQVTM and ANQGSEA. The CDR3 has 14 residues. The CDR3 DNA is TGCAGCGTTGTATCAGGGCTCCACTCCTACGAGCAGTACTTC. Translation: CSVVSGLHSYEQYF.

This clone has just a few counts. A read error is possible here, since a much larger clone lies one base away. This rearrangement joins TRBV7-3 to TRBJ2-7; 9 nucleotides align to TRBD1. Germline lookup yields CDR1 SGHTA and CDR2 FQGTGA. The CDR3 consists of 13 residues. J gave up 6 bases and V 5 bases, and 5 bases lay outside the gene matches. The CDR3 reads CASSRRQGGEQYF. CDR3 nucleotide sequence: TGTGCCAGCAGCAGGAGACAGGGGGGCGAGCAGTACTTC.

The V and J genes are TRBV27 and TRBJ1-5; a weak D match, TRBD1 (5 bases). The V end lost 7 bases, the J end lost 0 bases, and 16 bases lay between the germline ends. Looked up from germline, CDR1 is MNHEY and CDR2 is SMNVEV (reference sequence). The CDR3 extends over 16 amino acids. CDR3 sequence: CASNLFGDPSNQPQHF. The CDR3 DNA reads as TGTGCCAGCAATTTGTTCGGGGACCCTAGCAATCAGCCCCAGCATTTT.

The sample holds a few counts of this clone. The CDR3 spells CASSDRLGAYEQYF. The CDR3 nucleotides are TGTGCCAGCAGTGACCGGCTCGGGGCCTACGAGCAGTACTTC. V is TRBV25-1 and J is TRBJ2-7; D perhaps matches TRBD2 (5 bases). Germline-derived CDR1 and CDR2 are MGHDK and SYGVNS. The CDR3 covers 14 residues. Trimming removed 3 bases at V and 2 bases at J, with 11 bases between.

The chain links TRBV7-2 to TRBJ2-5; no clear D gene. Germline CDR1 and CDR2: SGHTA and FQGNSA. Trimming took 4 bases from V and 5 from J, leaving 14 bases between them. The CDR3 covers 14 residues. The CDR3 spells CASSSSAGRETQYF. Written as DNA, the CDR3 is TGTGCCAGCAGCTCATCGGCAGGCAGGGAGACCCAGTACTTC. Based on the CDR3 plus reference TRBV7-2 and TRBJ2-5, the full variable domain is GAGVSQSPSNKVTEKGKDVELRCDPISGHTALYWYRQSLGQGLEFLIYFQGNSAPDKSGLPSDRFSAERTGGSVSTLTIQRTQQEDSAVYLCASSSSAGRETQYFGPGTRLLVL.

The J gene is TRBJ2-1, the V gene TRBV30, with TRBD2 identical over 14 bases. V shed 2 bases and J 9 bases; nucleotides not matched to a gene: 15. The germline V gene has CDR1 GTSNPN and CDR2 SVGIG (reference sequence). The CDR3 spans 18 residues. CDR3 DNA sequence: TGTGCCTGGAGTCGCCGGTTGGGGACTAGCGGGAGTTATGGTGAGCAGTTCTTC. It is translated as CAWSRRLGTSGSYGEQFF. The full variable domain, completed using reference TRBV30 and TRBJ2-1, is SQTIHQWPATLVQPVGSPLSLECTVEGTSNPNLYWYRQAAGRGLQLLFYSVGIGQISSEVPQNLSASRPQDRQFILSSKKLLLSDSGFYLCAWSRRLGTSGSYGEQFFGPGTRLTVL.